This TCR beta chain was documented in a study of blood T cell repertoires in COVID-19. Study-level background: There were acute and convalescent COVID-19 samples, and they came from the United States, Italy and Spain. T cells, B-cell-depleted T cells, or PBMCs supplied cDNA or gDNA.

Germline V lookup: CDR1 DFQATT, CDR2 SNEGSKA (reference sequence). This CDR3 has 16 amino acids. V shed 3 bases and J shed 0 bases, with 15 bases lying between them. Enrollment of patients from Seattle took place during active infection, with longitudinal follow-up. Per the original methods: Estimation of nucleated cell counts was performed using reference gene primer amplification. Produced via immunoSEQ multiplex PCR; TCRdb's table is partial and in-frame only. Clone size and the V and J calls come from that table; the DNA yielded D and trimming. The table records more than 45,000 clones, 70% to 90% of them present only once.

This chain connects TRBV20-1 to TRBJ2-1; perhaps TRBD1 as D (5 bases). The sequencing input was peripheral blood. The TCR was taken from a woman at least 80 years old with COVID-19, enrolled during active disease. CDR3 coding DNA: TGCAGTGCTAGTCCGCTTACAGGAAGCTCCTACAATGAGCAGTTCTTC. Protein product: CSASPLTGSSYNEQFF.